The clone carrying this T cell receptor beta chain has a handful of counts. The antigen is undetermined. Each CDR3 protein is one row after TCRdb ran MiXCR on the RT-PCR reads. Here the sample spans about 530,000 distinct CDR3 sequences, over 10% being singletons. Trimming took 0 bases from V and 7 from J, leaving 10 bases between them. This CDR3 has 14 amino acids. Germline assignment: CDR1 SGHTA and CDR2 FQGNSA. This sample is part of a study of response to subunit inactivated influenza vaccine. Study observations and caveats: With each seasonal influenza vaccination, the authors suggested, few new T cells are recruited.

The TCR sequence derives from a man aged 50 or older who received an inactivated influenza vaccine. This sequence joins TRBV7-2 and TRBJ2-4; D possibly matches TRBD1 or TRBD2 (6 bases each). The sample here was PBMCs from blood, taken 45 days after vaccination. This CDR3 is CASSLAVGGNIQYF. In DNA, the CDR3 is TGTGCCAGCAGCTTAGCCGTAGGGGGGAACATTCAGTACTTC.